This TCR beta chain was recorded in a study of blood T cell repertoires in COVID-19. The ends lost 4 bases at V and 3 bases at J; junction bases unmatched: 4. Per the germline V gene, CDR1 is ENHRY and CDR2 is SYGVKD. The length of the CDR3 is 15 residues. Libraries were prepared by immunoSEQ multiplex PCR; TCRdb keeps only in-frame clonotypes and omits some of them. The data hold about 440,000 clones, with 70% to 90% observed a single time. The sequenced sample consisted of PBMCs or T cells enriched from blood (not recorded which). The origin of this receptor is a woman aged 18-29 years with acute COVID-19. This rearrangement joins TRBV10-3 to TRBJ2-7; TRBD2 aligns across 12 bases. This CDR3 is CAISGGLAGNYEQYF. CDR3 nucleotide sequence: TGTGCCATCAGTGGTGGACTAGCGGGGAACTACGAGCAGTACTTC.